Listed below are T cell receptor beta chains from one sample, sequenced in a study of early T cells in non-severe SARS-CoV-2 infection. MiXCR was run by TCRdb on the 5' RACE reads, yielding one entry per CDR3 protein. The sample consists of about 45,000 distinct CDR3 sequences, roughly 10% of them appearing once. The sample taken for sequencing was whole blood. Source of these receptors: an adult who was a healthcare worker with PCR-confirmed SARS-CoV-2 infection or an uninfected control (not recorded which). Each CDR3 is given with its conserved first and last residue. D genes are given only for firm matches. Some rows mark clone size as missing; the rest say once, few, many or name a class of expanded clone.

d_gene: TRBD2
j_gene: TRBJ2-7
abundance: many
v_gene: TRBV12-3/TRBV12-4
CDR3nt: TGTGCCAGCAGTTTCTCCCTGGCTAGCGGGAGTTTAGCCTACGAGCAGTACTTC
CDR3aa: CASSFSLASGSLAYEQYF

d_gene: -
j_gene: TRBJ2-1
abundance: many
v_gene: TRBV6-1
CDR3nt: TGTGCCAGCAGTGAAGCTCTGGGGTTAGAGCAGTTCTTC
CDR3aa: CASSEALGLEQFF

d_gene: -
j_gene: TRBJ2-1
abundance: many
v_gene: TRBV24-1
CDR3nt: TGTGCCACCAGTGACCCCAACGGGAATGAGCAGTTCTTC
CDR3aa: CATSDPNGNEQFF

d_gene: TRBD1
j_gene: TRBJ2-1
abundance: many
v_gene: TRBV19
CDR3nt: TGTGCCAGTAATCGCGTGGGACAGGGTAAGGATGAGCAGTTCTTC
CDR3aa: CASNRVGQGKDEQFF

d_gene: TRBD1
j_gene: TRBJ1-2
abundance: -
v_gene: TRBV28
CDR3nt: TGTGCCAGCAGCCGAGGACAGGGAAGCTACACCTTC
CDR3aa: CASSRGQGSYTF

d_gene: -
j_gene: TRBJ1-1
abundance: many
v_gene: TRBV28
CDR3nt: TGTGCCAGCAGTTTTGACGTGGACCCTGAAGCTTTCTTT
CDR3aa: CASSFDVDPEAFF

d_gene: TRBD2
j_gene: TRBJ2-5
abundance: -
v_gene: TRBV7-8
CDR3nt: TGTGCCAGCAGCGACGATATGATTAGCGGGATCCGAAAAGAGACCCAGTACTTC
CDR3aa: CASSDDMISGIRKETQYF

d_gene: -
j_gene: TRBJ2-7
abundance: -
v_gene: TRBV7-2
CDR3nt: TGTGCCAGCAGCTTAGGTCTAGCGAACTACGAGCAGTACTTC
CDR3aa: CASSLGLANYEQYF

d_gene: TRBD1
j_gene: TRBJ1-2
abundance: many
v_gene: TRBV2
CDR3nt: TGTGCCAGCCCGGGACAGGGGCTCCGGGGACTCTATGGCTACACCTTC
CDR3aa: CASPGQGLRGLYGYTF

d_gene: -
j_gene: TRBJ2-1
abundance: few
v_gene: TRBV12-3/TRBV12-4
CDR3nt: TGTGCCAGCAGTTTAGTACTAGCCAGTACCTACAATGAGCAGTTCTTC
CDR3aa: CASSLVLASTYNEQFF

d_gene: -
j_gene: TRBJ2-7
abundance: many
v_gene: TRBV28
CDR3nt: TGTGCCAGCACCCCTGGGGACGCCAACTACGAGCAGTACTTC
CDR3aa: CASTPGDANYEQYF

d_gene: TRBD1
j_gene: TRBJ2-5
abundance: -
v_gene: TRBV12-3/TRBV12-4
CDR3nt: TGTGCCAGCAGTCGTCTAGACAGGGGAGGAGCGGAGACCCAGTACTTC
CDR3aa: CASSRLDRGGAETQYF

d_gene: -
j_gene: TRBJ1-1
abundance: -
v_gene: TRBV11-2
CDR3nt: TGTGCCAGCAGCCCAACAGGGAGGGTCACTGAAGCTTTCTTT
CDR3aa: CASSPTGRVTEAFF

d_gene: TRBD2
j_gene: TRBJ2-1
abundance: many
v_gene: TRBV19
CDR3nt: TGTGCCACCTCGACTAGCATTGGTATTACCGAGCAGTTCTTC
CDR3aa: CATSTSIGITEQFF

d_gene: TRBD2
j_gene: TRBJ2-1
abundance: many
v_gene: TRBV28
CDR3nt: TGTGCCAGCAGACTTGGGCTAGCGGGAGGACCAAAGCAGTTCTTC
CDR3aa: CASRLGLAGGPKQFF

d_gene: -
j_gene: TRBJ2-2
abundance: many
v_gene: TRBV7-6
CDR3nt: TGTGCCAGCAGCCCCGGCACCGGGGAGCTGTTTTTT
CDR3aa: CASSPGTGELFF

d_gene: -
j_gene: TRBJ1-5
abundance: many
v_gene: TRBV28
CDR3nt: TGTGCCAGCAGCCGAAATCAGCCCCAGCATTTT
CDR3aa: CASSRNQPQHF

d_gene: -
j_gene: TRBJ2-7
abundance: few
v_gene: TRBV28
CDR3nt: TGTGCCAGCAGTTTAGCTCTGATCTCCTACGAGCAGTACTTC
CDR3aa: CASSLALISYEQYF

d_gene: -
j_gene: TRBJ2-7
abundance: -
v_gene: TRBV19
CDR3nt: TGTGCCAGGGCAGGGCAACCAGCGGCAAGATACGAGCAGTACTTC
CDR3aa: CARAGQPAARYEQYF

d_gene: -
j_gene: TRBJ2-7
abundance: few
v_gene: TRBV6-5
CDR3nt: TGTGCCAGCAGTTACTCGAGAGGGGGCTACGAGCAGTACTTC
CDR3aa: CASSYSRGGYEQYF

d_gene: -
j_gene: TRBJ2-1
abundance: -
v_gene: TRBV29-1
CDR3nt: TGCAGCGCCGGGTCGTGGAGGCGTGAGCAGTTCTTC
CDR3aa: CSAGSWRREQFF

d_gene: TRBD1
j_gene: TRBJ1-6
abundance: many
v_gene: TRBV28
CDR3nt: TGTGCCAGCAGGCCGACAGGGAAATCACCCCTCCACTTT
CDR3aa: CASRPTGKSPLHF

d_gene: -
j_gene: TRBJ2-5
abundance: few
v_gene: TRBV28
CDR3nt: TGTGCCAGCAGTTTAGGGGCAAGCATGACCCAGTACTTC
CDR3aa: CASSLGASMTQYF

d_gene: TRBD2
j_gene: TRBJ2-7
abundance: many
v_gene: TRBV3-1
CDR3nt: TGTGCCAGCAGCCAAGATCCGGTGACTAGCGGGAGGACCGACGAGCAGTACTTC
CDR3aa: CASSQDPVTSGRTDEQYF

d_gene: -
j_gene: TRBJ2-1
abundance: -
v_gene: TRBV28
CDR3nt: TGTGCCAGCAACTCCCCCACCCGGGGAAATGAGCAGTTCTTC
CDR3aa: CASNSPTRGNEQFF

d_gene: TRBD2
j_gene: TRBJ2-3
abundance: many
v_gene: TRBV27
CDR3nt: TGTGCCAGCAGCAGGAATAGCGGGAGGGCCCCGGATACGCAGTATTTT
CDR3aa: CASSRNSGRAPDTQYF

d_gene: TRBD2
j_gene: TRBJ2-4
abundance: -
v_gene: TRBV19
CDR3nt: TGTGCCAGTAGTCTTACTAGCGGGAGAGACATTCAGTACTTC
CDR3aa: CASSLTSGRDIQYF

d_gene: TRBD1
j_gene: TRBJ2-3
abundance: many
v_gene: TRBV7-7
CDR3nt: TGTGCTAGCAGCCGAGGGGGCGCAGATACGCAGTATTTT
CDR3aa: CASSRGGADTQYF

d_gene: -
j_gene: TRBJ2-7
abundance: -
v_gene: TRBV10-2
CDR3nt: TGCGCCAGCAGTGACTCTTCCGTCCAGGGGCCGACCTACGAGCAGTACTTC
CDR3aa: CASSDSSVQGPTYEQYF

d_gene: -
j_gene: TRBJ1-1
abundance: many
v_gene: TRBV20-1
CDR3nt: TGCAGTGCTAGAGCAGGTGCCGCAGAGAACACTGAAGCTTTCTTT
CDR3aa: CSARAGAAENTEAFF